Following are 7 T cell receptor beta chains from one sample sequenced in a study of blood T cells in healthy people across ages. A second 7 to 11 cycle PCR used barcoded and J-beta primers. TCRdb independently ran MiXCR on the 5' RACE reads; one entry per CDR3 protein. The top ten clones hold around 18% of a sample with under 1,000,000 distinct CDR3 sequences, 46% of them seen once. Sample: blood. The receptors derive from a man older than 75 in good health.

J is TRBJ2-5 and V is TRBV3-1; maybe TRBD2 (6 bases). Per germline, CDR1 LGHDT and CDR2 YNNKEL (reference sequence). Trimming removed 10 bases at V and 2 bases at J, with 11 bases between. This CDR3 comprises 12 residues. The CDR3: CANGLTQETQYF. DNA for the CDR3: TGTGCCAACGGACTAACTCAAGAGACCCAGTACTTC.

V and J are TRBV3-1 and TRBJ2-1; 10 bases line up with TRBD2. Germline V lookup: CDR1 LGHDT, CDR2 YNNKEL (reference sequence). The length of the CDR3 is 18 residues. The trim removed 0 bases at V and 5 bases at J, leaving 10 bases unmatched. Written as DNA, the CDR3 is TGTGCCAGCAGCCAAGAAGAAGGGAGGGGGACTAGCGACAATGAGCAGTTCTTC. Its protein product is CASSQEEGRGTSDNEQFF.

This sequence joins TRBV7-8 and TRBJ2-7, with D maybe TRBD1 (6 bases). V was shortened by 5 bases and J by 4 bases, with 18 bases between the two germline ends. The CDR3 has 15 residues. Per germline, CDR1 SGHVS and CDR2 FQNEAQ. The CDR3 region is CASSPGGGNYYEQYF. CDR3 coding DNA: TGTGCCAGCAGCCCAGGTGGGGGCAATTATTACGAGCAGTACTTC. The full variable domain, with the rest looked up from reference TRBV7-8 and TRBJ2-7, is GAGVSQSPRYKVAKRGQDVALRCDPISGHVSLFWYQQALGQGPEFLTYFQNEAQLDKSGLPSDRFFAERPEGSVSTLKIQRTQQEDSAVYLCASSPGGGNYYEQYFGPGTRLTVT.

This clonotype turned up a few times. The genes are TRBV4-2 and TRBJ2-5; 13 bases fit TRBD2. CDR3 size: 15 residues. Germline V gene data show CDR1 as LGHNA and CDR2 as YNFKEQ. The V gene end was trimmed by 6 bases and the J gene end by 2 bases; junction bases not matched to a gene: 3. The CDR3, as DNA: TGTGCCAGCAGTAAGACTAGCGGGAGGCAAGAGACCCAGTACTTC. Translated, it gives CASSKTSGRQETQYF.

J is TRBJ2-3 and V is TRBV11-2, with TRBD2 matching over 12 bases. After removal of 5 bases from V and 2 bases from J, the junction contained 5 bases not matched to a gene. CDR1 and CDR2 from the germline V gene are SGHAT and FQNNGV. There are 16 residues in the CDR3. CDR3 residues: CASSVLAGGLTDTQYF. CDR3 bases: TGTGCCAGCAGCGTACTAGCGGGAGGACTCACAGATACGCAGTATTTT.

The CDR3 DNA sequence: TGCAGTGCGGACACCGGGACTAGCGTTCGAGAGACCCAGTACTTC. Translating gives CSADTGTSVRETQYF. The chain has TRBV20-1 and TRBJ2-5, with TRBD2 matching over 10 bases. The CDR3 spans 15 residues. The V segment lost 6 bases and the J segment 4 bases; nucleotides outside the gene matches: 11. The germline gives CDR1 DFQATT, CDR2 SNEGSKA (reference sequence).

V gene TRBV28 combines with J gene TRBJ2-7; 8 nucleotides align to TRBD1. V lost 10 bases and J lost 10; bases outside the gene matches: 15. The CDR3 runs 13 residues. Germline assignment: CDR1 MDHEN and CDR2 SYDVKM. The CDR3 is CAITGTGSQTQYF. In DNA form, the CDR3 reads TGTGCCATTACCGGGACAGGCAGCCAAACCCAGTACTTC.